This is a list of T cell receptor beta chains from one sample in a study of blood T cell repertoires in COVID-19. Measured with immunoSEQ multiplex PCR; TCRdb has only the in-frame clones, and not every one. The table records roughly 100,000 clones, roughly 84% of them present only once. What was sequenced was peripheral blood. These receptors all stem from a man aged 65 to 79 with active or convalescent COVID-19. Both conserved end residues are part of each CDR3. A D gene is named only where the DNA matches it firmly. Some rows have no size entry. The others give once, few or many, or a class for an expanded clone.

j_gene	d_gene	v_gene	abundance	CDR3aa	CDR3nt
TRBJ2-7	NA	TRBV11-3	NA	CASSLYTQGEQYF	TGTGCCAGCAGCTTATATACCCAGGGCGAGCAGTACTTC
TRBJ1-2	NA	TRBV2	NA	CASSSSGTFINYGYTF	TGTGCCAGCAGCTCCTCCGGGACTTTCATTAACTATGGCTACACCTTC
TRBJ1-1	NA	TRBV19	NA	CASSKQANTEAFF	TGTGCCAGTAGTAAACAGGCAAACACTGAAGCTTTCTTT
TRBJ1-1	NA	TRBV7-2	NA	CASSLVDSYTEAFF	TGTGCCAGCAGCTTAGTGGACAGTTACACTGAAGCTTTCTTT
TRBJ2-7	NA	TRBV3-1/TRBV3-2	NA	CASSLPTRLGEQYF	TGTGCCAGCAGCCTCCCGACTAGACTGGGCGAGCAGTACTTC
TRBJ2-6	NA	TRBV9	NA	CASSVVISSGANVLTF	TGTGCCAGCAGCGTGGTTATCAGCTCTGGGGCCAACGTCCTGACTTTC
TRBJ2-3	NA	TRBV20-1	NA	CSASNAGATDTQYF	TGCAGTGCTAGTAACGCAGGGGCCACAGATACGCAGTATTTT
TRBJ2-1	TRBD1	TRBV11-2	once	CASSLGDRALDEQFF	TGTGCCAGCAGCTTAGGTGACAGGGCTCTCGATGAGCAGTTCTTC
TRBJ2-1	NA	TRBV7-3	NA	CASSLREGSEQFF	TGTGCCAGCAGCTTAAGAGAGGGTAGTGAGCAGTTCTTC
TRBJ2-3	NA	TRBV7-3	NA	CASSLNGGVTDTQYF	TGTGCCAGCAGCTTAAACGGCGGGGTGACAGATACGCAGTATTTT
TRBJ2-3	TRBD1	TRBV5-4	NA	CASRSRGTVTDTQYF	TGTGCCAGCAGGTCCAGGGGGACGGTCACAGATACGCAGTATTTT
TRBJ2-1	TRBD2	TRBV7-3	NA	CASSLSSGGARSEQFF	TGTGCCAGCAGCTTATCAAGCGGGGGGGCCAGGAGTGAGCAGTTCTTC
TRBJ1-1	NA	TRBV4-1	NA	CASSAPGRVTEAFF	TGCGCCAGCAGCGCGCCGGGGAGGGTAACTGAAGCTTTCTTT
TRBJ2-7	NA	TRBV1	NA	CKKGVGQYF	TGCAAAAAGGGGGTGGGGCAGTACTTC
TRBJ2-5	TRBD1	TRBV25-1	NA	CASSDGTARVGETQYF	TGTGCCAGCAGTGACGGGACAGCCCGGGTAGGAGAGACCCAGTACTTC
TRBJ1-4	NA	TRBV6-5	NA	CASSPTGANEKLFF	TGTGCCAGCAGCCCGACGGGGGCTAATGAAAAACTGTTTTTT
TRBJ1-2	TRBD1	TRBV19	NA	CASHRRDRGDYGYTF	TGTGCCAGTCACCGAAGGGACAGGGGGGACTATGGCTACACCTTC
TRBJ2-2	TRBD2	TRBV30	NA	CAWRGLVNTGELFF	TGTGCCTGGAGAGGACTAGTTAACACCGGGGAGCTGTTTTTT
TRBJ1-5	NA	TRBV18	NA	CASSPLPGLQPQHF	TGTGCCAGCTCCCCTTTACCGGGACTCCAGCCCCAGCATTTT
TRBJ2-1	NA	TRBV14	NA	CASSQTNDPYNEQFF	TGTGCCAGCAGCCAAACTAATGACCCCTACAATGAGCAGTTCTTC
TRBJ2-5	NA	TRBV5-6	NA	CASSLAQGETQYF	TGTGCCAGCAGCTTGGCACAGGGAGAGACCCAGTACTTC
TRBJ2-5	TRBD2	TRBV6-6	once	CASSYSASGGRETQYF	TGTGCCAGCAGTTACTCTGCTAGCGGGGGAAGGGAGACCCAGTACTTC
TRBJ1-4	TRBD1	TRBV4-2	NA	CASSQELTGGGYEKLFF	TGTGCCAGCAGCCAAGAGTTGACAGGGGGCGGATATGAAAAACTGTTTTTT
TRBJ2-2	TRBD2	TRBV28	NA	CASKMLAANTGELFF	TGTGCCAGCAAAATGCTAGCGGCGAACACCGGGGAGCTGTTTTTT
TRBJ2-1	NA	TRBV6-4	NA	CASMASRRNEQFF	TGTGCCAGCATGGCTAGCAGGCGCAATGAGCAGTTCTTC
TRBJ1-5	TRBD1	TRBV19	NA	CASSGQGVQPQHF	TGTGCCAGTAGTGGACAGGGGGTACAGCCCCAGCATTTT
TRBJ1-5	NA	TRBV20-1	NA	CSASTSSHSNQPQHF	TGCAGTGCTAGTACTTCGAGCCATAGCAATCAGCCCCAGCATTTT
TRBJ2-7	TRBD1	TRBV3-1/TRBV3-2	NA	CASSQGGDRVYEQYF	TGTGCCAGCAGCCAAGGGGGCGACAGGGTCTACGAGCAGTACTTC
TRBJ1-1	TRBD1	TRBV7-2	NA	CASSLDRGATEAFF	TGTGCCAGCAGCTTAGACAGGGGGGCTACTGAAGCTTTCTTT
TRBJ2-5	NA	TRBV5-1	NA	CASSFNRVQETQYF	TGCGCCAGCAGCTTTAACAGGGTGCAAGAGACCCAGTACTTC
TRBJ1-3	NA	TRBV4-3	few	CASSQEAGISSGNTIYF	TGCGCCAGCAGCCAAGAGGCAGGGATCTCCTCTGGAAACACCATATATTTT
TRBJ1-1	TRBD1	TRBV18	NA	CASSPLVRTGNTEAFF	TGTGCCAGCTCACCACTGGTTCGGACAGGGAACACTGAAGCTTTCTTT
TRBJ1-5	NA	TRBV27	NA	CASSFGGQRNQPQHF	TGTGCCAGCAGTTTCGGGGGGCAACGCAATCAGCCCCAGCATTTT
TRBJ2-1	TRBD2	TRBV7-9	NA	CASSQGLAGGSRPYNEQFF	TGTGCCAGCAGCCAGGGACTAGCGGGGGGGAGCAGGCCCTACAATGAGCAGTTCTTC
TRBJ1-2	TRBD1	TRBV9	NA	CASSVDPGQGSYGYTF	TGTGCCAGCAGCGTAGATCCGGGACAGGGGAGCTATGGCTACACCTTC
TRBJ1-4	NA	TRBV6-5	NA	CASSYDRGSGNEKLFF	TGTGCCAGCAGTTACGACCGGGGGAGCGGTAATGAAAAACTGTTTTTT
TRBJ2-3	TRBD1	TRBV24-1	NA	CATSDWGQGASTDTQYF	TGTGCCACCAGTGATTGGGGACAGGGGGCGAGTACAGATACGCAGTATTTT
TRBJ2-5	TRBD2	TRBV6-5	once	CASAWTSGFQETQYF	TGTGCCAGCGCCTGGACTAGCGGGTTTCAAGAGACCCAGTACTTC
TRBJ2-5	NA	TRBV14	NA	CASSQGGDYKETQYF	TGTGCCAGCAGCCAAGGAGGCGACTACAAAGAGACCCAGTACTTC
TRBJ2-4	TRBD2	TRBV28	NA	CASSIYPRAGGAKNIQYF	TGTGCCAGCAGTATATATCCTAGAGCGGGGGGTGCCAAAAACATTCAGTACTTC
TRBJ1-5	NA	TRBV28	few	CASRNGNQPQHF	TGTGCCAGCAGGAACGGGAATCAGCCCCAGCATTTT